This T cell receptor beta chain was documented in a study of early T cells in non-severe SARS-CoV-2 infection. Study details: Sequencing targeted bulk RNA from unsorted whole blood, leaving chains unpaired.

This CDR3 is built from 10 residues. V lost 7 bases and J 5 bases, leaving 5 bases between the germline ends. The germline V gene encodes CDR1 KGHDR and CDR2 SFDVKD. cDNA molecules, individually, were tagged with unique molecular identifiers. Each CDR3 protein gets one entry after TCRdb re-called the 5' RACE reads with MiXCR. The table has roughly 120,000 distinct CDR3 sequences, 15% seen once. Study-wide results and caveats: Sequences matched to VDJdb favored anti-spike CD8 responses, while private and CD4 specificities were missed.

As regards this clonotype: What it binds is not known.

J is TRBJ2-7 and V is TRBV24-1; D unclear. Sequences were obtained from whole blood. This clonotype originated in an adult who was a healthcare worker with PCR-confirmed SARS-CoV-2 infection or an uninfected control (not recorded which). The CDR3: CATRENEQYF. In nucleotides, the CDR3 is TGTGCCACCAGGGAGAACGAGCAGTACTTC.